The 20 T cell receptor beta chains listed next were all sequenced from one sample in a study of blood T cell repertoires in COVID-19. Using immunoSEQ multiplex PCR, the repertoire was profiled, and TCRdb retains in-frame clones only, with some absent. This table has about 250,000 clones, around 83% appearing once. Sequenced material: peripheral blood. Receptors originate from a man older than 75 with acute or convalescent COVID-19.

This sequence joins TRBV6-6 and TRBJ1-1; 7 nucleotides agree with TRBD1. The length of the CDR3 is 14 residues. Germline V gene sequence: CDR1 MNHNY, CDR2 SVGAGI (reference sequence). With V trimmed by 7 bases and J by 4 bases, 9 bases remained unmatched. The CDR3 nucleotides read TGTGCCAGCACCTCTGGGACAGCAGGCACTGAAGCTTTCTTT. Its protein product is CASTSGTAGTEAFF.

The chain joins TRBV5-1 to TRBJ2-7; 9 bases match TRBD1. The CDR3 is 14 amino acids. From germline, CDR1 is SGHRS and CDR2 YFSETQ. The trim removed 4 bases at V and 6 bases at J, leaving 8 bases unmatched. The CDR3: CASSQLQGAVEQYF. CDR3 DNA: TGCGCCAGCAGCCAATTACAGGGGGCGGTCGAGCAGTACTTC.

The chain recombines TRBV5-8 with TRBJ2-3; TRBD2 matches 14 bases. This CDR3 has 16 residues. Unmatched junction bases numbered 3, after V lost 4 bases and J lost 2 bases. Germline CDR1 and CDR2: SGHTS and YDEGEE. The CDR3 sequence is CASSPGLAGDTDTQYF. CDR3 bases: TGTGCCAGCAGCCCGGGACTAGCGGGAGACACAGATACGCAGTATTTT.

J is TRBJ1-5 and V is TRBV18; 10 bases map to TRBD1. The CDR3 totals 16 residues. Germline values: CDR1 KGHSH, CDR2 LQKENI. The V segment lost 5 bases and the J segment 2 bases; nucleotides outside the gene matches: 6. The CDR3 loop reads CASSKDRGRGNQPQHF. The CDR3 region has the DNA TGTGCCAGCTCAAAAGACAGGGGGCGAGGCAATCAGCCCCAGCATTTT. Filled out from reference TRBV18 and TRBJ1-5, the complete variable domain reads NAGVMQNPRHLVRRRGQEARLRCSPMKGHSHVYWYRQLPEEGLKFMVYLQKENIIDESGMPKERFSAEFPKEGPSILRIQQVVRGDSAAYFCASSKDRGRGNQPQHFGDGTRLSIL.

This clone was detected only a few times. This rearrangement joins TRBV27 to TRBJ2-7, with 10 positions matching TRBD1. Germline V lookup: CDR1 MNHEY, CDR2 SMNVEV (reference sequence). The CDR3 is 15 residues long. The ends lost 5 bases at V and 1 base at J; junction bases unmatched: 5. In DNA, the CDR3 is TGTGCCAGCAGTCTGGACAGGGGGGCATCCTACGAGCAGTACTTC. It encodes CASSLDRGASYEQYF.

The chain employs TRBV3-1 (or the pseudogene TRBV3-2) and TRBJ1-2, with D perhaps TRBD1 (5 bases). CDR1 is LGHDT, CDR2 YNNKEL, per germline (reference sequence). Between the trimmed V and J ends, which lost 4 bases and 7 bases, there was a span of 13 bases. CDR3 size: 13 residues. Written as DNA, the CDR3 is TGTGCCAGCAGCCGCCAGAAGGGGTCTGGCTACACCTTC. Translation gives CASSRQKGSGYTF.

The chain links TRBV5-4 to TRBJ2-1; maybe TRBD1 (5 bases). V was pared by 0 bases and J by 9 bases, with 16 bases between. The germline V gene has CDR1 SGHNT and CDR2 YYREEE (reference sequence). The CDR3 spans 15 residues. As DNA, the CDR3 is TGTGCCAGCAGCTTGGCGCAGGGCGCCGTGGTTGAGCAGTTCTTC. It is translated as CASSLAQGAVVEQFF.

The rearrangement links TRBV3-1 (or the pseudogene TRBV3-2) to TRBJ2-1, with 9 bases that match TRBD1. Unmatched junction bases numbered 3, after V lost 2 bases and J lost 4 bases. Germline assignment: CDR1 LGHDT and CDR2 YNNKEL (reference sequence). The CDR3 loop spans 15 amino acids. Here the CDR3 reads CASSQQTGGYNEQFF. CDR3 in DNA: TGTGCCAGCAGCCAACAGACAGGGGGTTACAATGAGCAGTTCTTC.

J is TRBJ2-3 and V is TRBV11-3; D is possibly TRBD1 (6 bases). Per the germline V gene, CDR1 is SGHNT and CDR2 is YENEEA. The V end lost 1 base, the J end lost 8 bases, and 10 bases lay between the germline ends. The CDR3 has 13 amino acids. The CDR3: CASSLVQGSTQYF. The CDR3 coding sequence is TGTGCCAGCAGCTTAGTACAGGGAAGTACGCAGTATTTT.

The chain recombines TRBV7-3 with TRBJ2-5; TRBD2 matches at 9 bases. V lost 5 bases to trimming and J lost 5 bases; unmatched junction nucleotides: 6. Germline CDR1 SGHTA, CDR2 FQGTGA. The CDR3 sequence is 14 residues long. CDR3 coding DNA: TGTGCCAGCAGCCTTAGCGGGAGCCGGGAGACCCAGTACTTC. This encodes CASSLSGSRETQYF.

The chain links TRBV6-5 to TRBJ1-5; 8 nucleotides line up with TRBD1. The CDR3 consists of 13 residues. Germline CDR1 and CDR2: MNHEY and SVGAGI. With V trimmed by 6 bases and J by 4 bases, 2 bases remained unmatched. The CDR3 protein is CASRTGENQPQHF. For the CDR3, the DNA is TGTGCCAGCAGGACAGGGGAGAATCAGCCCCAGCATTTT.

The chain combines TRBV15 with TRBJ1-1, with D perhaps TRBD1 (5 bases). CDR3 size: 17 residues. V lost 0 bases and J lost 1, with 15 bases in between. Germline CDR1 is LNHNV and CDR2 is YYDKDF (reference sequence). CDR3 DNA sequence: TGTGCCACCAGCAGAGATCGCGCGGGGCGGACGAACACTGAAGCTTTCTTT. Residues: CATSRDRAGRTNTEAFF.

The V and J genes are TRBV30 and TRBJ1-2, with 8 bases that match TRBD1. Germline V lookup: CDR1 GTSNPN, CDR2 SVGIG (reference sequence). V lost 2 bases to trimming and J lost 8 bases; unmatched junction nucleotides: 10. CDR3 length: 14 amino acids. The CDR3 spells CAWSSTRTGQGYTF. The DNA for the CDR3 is TGTGCCTGGAGTTCGACCCGGACAGGGCAAGGCTACACCTTC.

The CDR3 nucleotides read TGTGCCAGCAGCTTTACGAGGGCCTTGACAGATACGCAGTATTTT. Its protein product is CASSFTRALTDTQYF. The V and J genes are TRBV11-2 and TRBJ2-3; TRBD2 might be the D (5 bases). Trimming removed 3 bases at V and 3 bases at J, with 13 bases between. The germline CDR1 and CDR2 sequences are SGHAT and FQNNGV. The CDR3 sequence is 15 residues long.

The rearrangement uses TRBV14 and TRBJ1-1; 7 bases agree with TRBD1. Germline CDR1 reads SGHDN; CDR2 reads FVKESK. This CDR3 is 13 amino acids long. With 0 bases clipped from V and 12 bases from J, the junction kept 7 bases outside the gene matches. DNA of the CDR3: TGTGCCAGCAGCCAAGATTGGAGACAGGGTCCTTTCTTT. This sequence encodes CASSQDWRQGPFF.

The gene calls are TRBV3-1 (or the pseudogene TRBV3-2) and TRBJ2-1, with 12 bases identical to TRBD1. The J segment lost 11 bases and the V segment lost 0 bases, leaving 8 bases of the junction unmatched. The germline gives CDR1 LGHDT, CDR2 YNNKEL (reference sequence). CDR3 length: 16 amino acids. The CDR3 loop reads CASSQDLTGQGAKQFF. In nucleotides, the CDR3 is TGTGCCAGCAGCCAAGATCTGACGGGACAGGGGGCAAAGCAGTTCTTC.

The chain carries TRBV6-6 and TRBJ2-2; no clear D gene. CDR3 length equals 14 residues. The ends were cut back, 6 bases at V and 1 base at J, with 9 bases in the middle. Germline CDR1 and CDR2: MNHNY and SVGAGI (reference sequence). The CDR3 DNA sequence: TGTGCCAGCAGGGCGTCAGGGAACACCGGGGAGCTGTTTTTT. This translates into CASRASGNTGELFF.

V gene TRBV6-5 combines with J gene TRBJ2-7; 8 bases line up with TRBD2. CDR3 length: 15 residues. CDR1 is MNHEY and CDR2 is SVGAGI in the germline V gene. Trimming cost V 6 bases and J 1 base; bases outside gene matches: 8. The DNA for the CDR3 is TGTGCCAGCAGCTCGGGGGGGGTATGGTCCTACGAGCAGTACTTC. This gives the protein CASSSGGVWSYEQYF.

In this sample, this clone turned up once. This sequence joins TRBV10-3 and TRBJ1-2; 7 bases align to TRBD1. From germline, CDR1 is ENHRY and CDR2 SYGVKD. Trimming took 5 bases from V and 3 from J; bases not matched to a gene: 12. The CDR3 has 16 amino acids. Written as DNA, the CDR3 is TGTGCCATCAGTACCGGGTGGGACAGCTCCCACTATGGCTACACCTTC. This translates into CAISTGWDSSHYGYTF.

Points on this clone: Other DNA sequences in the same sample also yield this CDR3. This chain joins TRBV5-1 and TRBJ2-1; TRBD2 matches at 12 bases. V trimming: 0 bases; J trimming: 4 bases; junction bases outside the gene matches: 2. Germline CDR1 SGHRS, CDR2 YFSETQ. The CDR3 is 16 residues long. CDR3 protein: CASSLVLAGGYNEQFF. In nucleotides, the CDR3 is TGCGCCAGCAGCTTGGTGCTAGCGGGGGGGTACAATGAGCAGTTCTTC.